This is a list of T cell receptor beta chains from one sample in a study of blood T cell repertoires in COVID-19. Assay used: immunoSEQ multiplex PCR; TCRdb lists only in-frame clones, some missing. The table lists approximately 90,000 clones, less than 90% of them singletons. The sequenced material came from peripheral blood. The receptors derive from a man between 60 and 75 years old with acute or convalescent COVID-19. Both conserved end residues are part of each CDR3. The D gene is left open where the match is weak. Expanded clones get a size class; other rows say once, few or many, or leave the size out.

abundance	len	v_gene	d_gene	j_gene	CDR3aa	CDR3nt
NA	10	TRBV20-1	TRBD2	TRBJ2-1	CSAGGNEQFF	TGCAGTGCCGGGGGGAATGAGCAGTTCTTC
once	16	TRBV5-1	TRBD1	TRBJ2-1	CASSLVPGQNWGEQFF	TGCGCCAGCAGCTTGGTACCGGGACAGAACTGGGGGGAGCAGTTCTTC
once	17	TRBV4-1	TRBD1	TRBJ1-6	CASSHIDRGSYNSPLHF	TGCGCCAGCAGCCACATAGACAGGGGCTCCTATAATTCACCCCTCCACTTT
NA	11	TRBV20-1	NA	TRBJ2-7	CSARVSGEQYF	TGCAGTGCTCGGGTCTCGGGGGAGCAGTACTTC
NA	13	TRBV5-1	TRBD2	TRBJ2-2	CASSVRGTGELFF	TGCGCCAGCAGCGTGCGGGGGACCGGGGAGCTGTTTTTT
NA	13	TRBV25-1	NA	TRBJ1-1	CASSESSGTEAFF	TGTGCCAGCAGTGAATCCTCGGGGACTGAAGCTTTCTTT
once	19	TRBV5-6	TRBD2	TRBJ2-3	CASSQYRGLAKSSTDTQYF	TGTGCCAGCAGCCAATATCGGGGACTAGCGAAATCTAGCACAGATACGCAGTATTTT
NA	14	TRBV6-6	NA	TRBJ2-5	CASSTGGPQETQYF	TGTGCCAGCAGCACGGGGGGCCCCCAAGAGACCCAGTACTTC
NA	15	TRBV4-3	NA	TRBJ1-4	CASSQDYGRGEKLFF	TGCGCCAGCAGCCAAGATTACGGCAGGGGAGAAAAACTGTTTTTT
NA	16	TRBV6-4	TRBD1	TRBJ1-1	CASTQIRGLGNTEAFF	TGTGCCAGCACCCAAATCAGGGGGCTGGGGAACACTGAAGCTTTCTTT
NA	12	TRBV6-5	NA	TRBJ2-1	CASRSTTREQFF	TGTGCCAGCAGATCAACAACGAGGGAGCAGTTCTTC
NA	15	TRBV6-5	NA	TRBJ2-1	CASSTEYRSYNEQFF	TGTGCCAGCAGCACGGAGTACCGCTCCTACAATGAGCAGTTCTTC
few	13	TRBV6-5	TRBD2	TRBJ2-3	CASFSGRRDTQYF	TGTGCCAGCTTTAGCGGGAGACGAGATACGCAGTATTTT
NA	14	TRBV19	NA	TRBJ1-1	CASSIDTPNTEAFF	TGTGCCAGTAGTATAGACACTCCGAACACTGAAGCTTTCTTT
NA	15	TRBV5-1	TRBD1	TRBJ1-2	CASSLVSGTGYGYTF	TGCGCCAGCAGCTTGGTCTCCGGGACAGGATATGGCTACACCTTC
NA	15	TRBV11-2	TRBD2	TRBJ2-7	CASSQSHAGEREQYF	TGTGCCAGCAGTCAAAGTCATGCGGGAGAACGTGAGCAGTACTTC
NA	16	TRBV11-2	NA	TRBJ2-3	CASSLTGKELSDTQYF	TGTGCCAGCAGCTTAACAGGGAAGGAGCTATCAGATACGCAGTATTTT
NA	15	TRBV10-3	NA	TRBJ1-4	CAISESRGTNEKLFF	TGTGCCATCAGTGAGTCAAGAGGAACTAATGAAAAACTGTTTTTT
NA	16	TRBV19	TRBD2	TRBJ2-5	CASSMTSGIIAETQYF	TGTGCCAGTAGTATGACTAGCGGCATAATAGCGGAGACCCAGTACTTC
NA	20	TRBV19	TRBD2	TRBJ2-3	CASSNGPGGGLAGWADTQYF	TGTGCCAGTAGTAATGGTCCAGGGGGCGGACTAGCGGGATGGGCAGATACGCAGTATTTT
NA	14	TRBV18	TRBD2	TRBJ2-7	CASSPPLAGAEQYF	TGTGCCAGCTCACCACCACTAGCGGGAGCCGAGCAGTACTTC
once	15	TRBV6-5	TRBD2	TRBJ2-1	CASSYSGLPTDEQFF	TGTGCCAGCAGTTACTCGGGACTACCCACGGATGAGCAGTTCTTC
NA	14	TRBV29-1	TRBD1	TRBJ2-7	CSVCNLGQAYEQYF	TGCAGCGTGTGTAATTTGGGACAGGCCTACGAGCAGTACTTC
NA	16	TRBV4-3	TRBD1	TRBJ1-3	CASSQARTGIGNTIYF	TGCGCCAGCAGCCAAGCACGGACAGGTATTGGAAACACCATATATTTT
NA	17	TRBV7-6	TRBD2	TRBJ2-3	CASSLGPGLAPTDTQYF	TGTGCCAGCAGCTTAGGCCCGGGACTAGCACCCACAGATACGCAGTATTTT
NA	15	TRBV9	NA	TRBJ2-3	CASSRGAGSTDTQYF	TGTGCCAGCAGCCGAGGGGCGGGGAGCACAGATACGCAGTATTTT
medium-sized	13	TRBV12-3/TRBV12-4	NA	TRBJ2-7	CASSHGSSYEQYF	TGTGCCAGCAGTCATGGTTCCAGTTACGAGCAGTACTTC
once	15	TRBV11-2	TRBD2	TRBJ2-5	CASSFSYGGKETQYF	TGTGCCAGCAGCTTCAGCTACGGGGGGAAGGAGACCCAGTACTTC
NA	16	TRBV7-9	TRBD2	TRBJ2-7	CASSLAGLAGAYEQYF	TGTGCCAGCAGCTTAGCGGGACTAGCGGGAGCTTACGAGCAGTACTTC
NA	15	TRBV3-1/TRBV3-2	TRBD1	TRBJ2-1	CASSQGGTADNEQFF	TGTGCCAGCAGCCAAGGGGGGACAGCCGACAATGAGCAGTTCTTC
NA	16	TRBV23-1	TRBD1	TRBJ1-1	CASSQSETGGGTEAFF	TGCGCCAGCAGTCAATCCGAGACAGGGGGCGGCACTGAAGCTTTCTTT
NA	12	TRBV6-5	NA	TRBJ2-7	CASGREHYEQYF	TGTGCCAGCGGCCGGGAACACTACGAGCAGTACTTC
NA	11	TRBV6-5	NA	TRBJ1-1	CASKRDTEAFF	TGTGCCAGCAAGCGGGACACTGAAGCTTTCTTT
NA	18	TRBV5-1	TRBD1	TRBJ1-1	CASSYAGTGGVGNTEAFF	TGCGCCAGCAGCTATGCCGGGACAGGGGGCGTGGGGAACACTGAAGCTTTCTTT
NA	15	TRBV5-1	NA	TRBJ2-2	CASSTTGEGAGELFF	TGCGCCAGCAGCACGACAGGGGAGGGAGCCGGGGAGCTGTTTTTT
NA	12	TRBV5-1	NA	TRBJ2-1	CASSPEDNEQFF	TGCGCCAGCAGCCCCGAGGACAATGAGCAGTTCTTC
NA	13	TRBV9	TRBD1	TRBJ1-2	CASSVEDRAGYTF	TGTGCCAGCAGCGTAGAGGACAGGGCCGGCTACACCTTC
NA	11	TRBV9	NA	TRBJ2-1	CASSTVNEQFF	TGTGCCAGCAGCACAGTTAATGAGCAGTTCTTC
once	13	TRBV12-3/TRBV12-4	NA	TRBJ1-3	CASSLAEGHTIYF	TGTGCCAGCAGTTTAGCTGAGGGTCACACCATATATTTT
NA	13	TRBV5-1	NA	TRBJ1-1	CASLLEAGTEAFF	TGCGCCAGCTTGCTAGAAGCAGGGACTGAAGCTTTCTTT
NA	16	TRBV4-1	NA	TRBJ2-5	CASSQGGQGHLETQYF	TGCGCCAGCAGCCAAGGTGGGCAGGGGCATTTGGAGACCCAGTACTTC
NA	16	TRBV2	TRBD2	TRBJ2-3	CASTEGGRAGTDTQYF	TGTGCCAGCACCGAGGGCGGGAGGGCCGGCACAGATACGCAGTATTTT
NA	13	TRBV2	NA	TRBJ2-3	CASGLKPSDTQYF	TGTGCCAGCGGGCTCAAACCGTCAGATACGCAGTATTTT
once	12	TRBV7-8	NA	TRBJ1-1	CASSRTPPRAFF	TGTGCCAGCAGTCGAACCCCCCCGCGGGCTTTCTTT
NA	15	TRBV19	NA	TRBJ2-3	CASSIGTAYGDTQYF	TGTGCCAGTAGTATAGGGACAGCGTATGGGGATACGCAGTATTTT
few	14	TRBV27	NA	TRBJ1-2	CASRLRGGPFGYTF	TGTGCCAGCCGCCTCCGCGGGGGGCCCTTTGGCTACACCTTC
NA	13	TRBV5-1	TRBD1	TRBJ2-5	CASSSTGDETQYF	TGCGCCAGCAGCTCGACAGGGGACGAGACCCAGTACTTC
NA	15	TRBV11-3	TRBD2	TRBJ2-5	CASSSRSGGQETQYF	TGTGCCAGCAGCTCCCGGTCGGGGGGCCAAGAGACCCAGTACTTC
NA	15	TRBV5-1	NA	TRBJ2-7	CASSLVSGTSYEQYF	TGCGCCAGCAGCTTGGTGTCAGGGACATCCTACGAGCAGTACTTC
NA	13	TRBV30	NA	TRBJ1-6	CAWKVRGNSPLHF	TGTGCCTGGAAAGTCAGGGGTAATTCACCCCTCCACTTT
NA	17	TRBV9	TRBD2	TRBJ2-3	CASSSSGGGPSTDTQYF	TGTGCCAGCAGCTCTAGCGGGGGGGGTCCCAGCACAGATACGCAGTATTTT
NA	14	TRBV7-2	TRBD1	TRBJ1-2	CASSFPAGGYGYTF	TGTGCCAGCAGCTTCCCAGCAGGGGGCTATGGCTACACCTTC